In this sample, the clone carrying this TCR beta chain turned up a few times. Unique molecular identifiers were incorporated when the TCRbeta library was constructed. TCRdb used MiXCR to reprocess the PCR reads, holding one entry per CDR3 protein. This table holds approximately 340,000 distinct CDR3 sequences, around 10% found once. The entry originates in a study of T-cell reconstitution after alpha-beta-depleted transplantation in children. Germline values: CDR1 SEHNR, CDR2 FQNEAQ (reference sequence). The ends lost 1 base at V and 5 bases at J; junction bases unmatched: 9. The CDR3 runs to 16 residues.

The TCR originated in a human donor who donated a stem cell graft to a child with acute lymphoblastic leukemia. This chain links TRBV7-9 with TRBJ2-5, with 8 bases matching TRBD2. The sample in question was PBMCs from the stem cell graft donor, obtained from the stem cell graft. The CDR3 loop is CASSLVGRAVRETQYF. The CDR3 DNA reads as TGTGCCAGCAGCTTAGTCGGGAGGGCAGTCCGGGAGACCCAGTACTTC. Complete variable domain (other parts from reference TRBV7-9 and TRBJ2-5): DTGVSQNPRHKITKRGQNVTFRCDPISEHNRLYWYRQTLGQGPEFLTYFQNEAQLEKSRLLSDRFSAERPKGSFSTLEIQRTEQGDSAMYLCASSLVGRAVRETQYFGPGTRLLVL.